The following is a T cell receptor beta chain sequence with its context. The antigen is not known. The data belong to a study of cytomegalovirus exposure and HLA in healthy donors. Whole-study results and caveats: There were a few CMV-associated chains whose specificity for CMV antigens was confirmed in vitro.

The germline V gene has CDR1 SGHRS and CDR2 YFSETQ. The CDR3 spans 15 residues. Unmatched junction bases numbered 4, after V lost 0 bases and J lost 3 bases. The study ran its PCR with 60 Vbeta and 13 Jbeta primers. Sequencing was performed with immunoSEQ multiplex PCR; in TCRdb, only in-frame clones are kept and a portion is missing. The sample shows some 150,000 clones, approximately 80% of them seen only once. Sequencing was carried out using PBMCs. V usage is TRBV5-1 and J usage is TRBJ1-1, with 8 bases aligning to TRBD1. The clonotype comes from a woman aged 18-29 years in good health and CMV-seronegative. The CDR3 DNA is TGCGCCAGCAGCTTGGAGCCAGGGGGCCACACTGAAGCTTTCTTT. It specifies CASSLEPGGHTEAFF.